This T cell receptor (beta chain) came from a study of beta chain features in type 1 diabetes. CD4+ naive, central memory, regulatory and stem cell-like memory cells were sorted via CD45RO/CCR7/CD25/CD127/CD95/CD27. The table lists this clone with a few counts. Its matching antigen is unknown. The entirety of the isolated RNA underwent reverse transcription, so expressed TCRB transcripts were sequenced. Profiled with immunoSEQ multiplex PCR; TCRdb holds only in-frame clones, not every one. The repertoire holds about 620,000 clones, with around 15% as singletons. Study outcomes and limitations: Patients' naive, central memory and Treg TCRB repertoires seemed closer to one another than those of healthy donors. Sequencing the cDNA could make cells with high TCR expression show up more than they should. Whether TCRB rearrangement is influenced by HLA type went unresolved here.

The sample taken for sequencing was naive CD4+ T cells from blood. The TCR originated in a man younger than 35 in good health.

As DNA, the CDR3 is TGTGCCAGCAGCCTTCGGTGGGGAGAGACCCAGTACTTC. This gives the protein CASSLRWGETQYF. V is TRBV11-2 and J is TRBJ2-5; unclear D gene. The CDR3 loop spans 13 amino acids. Germline assignment: CDR1 SGHAT and CDR2 FQNNGV. V lost 5 bases and J lost 4, with 11 bases in between.